This TCR beta chain was sequenced in a study of blood T cells in healthy people across ages. The V end lost 2 bases, the J end lost 5 bases, and 16 bases lay between the germline ends. The length of the CDR3 is 16 residues. Looked up from germline, CDR1 is SGHTA and CDR2 is FQGNSA. Whole-study results and caveats: Higher naive T cell percentage went strongly together with higher TCR beta diversity.

Remarks on this clonotype: Antigen unknown.

A second PCR, run for roughly 7 to 12 cycles, used a sample-barcoded 5' primer plus a J-beta primer mix. Every molecule of cDNA carried a tag from a template-switch adaptor with 12 random nucleotides. Sequencing recovered at least 2.5 million CDR3-containing paired-end reads from each sample. TCRdb fed the 5' RACE reads into MiXCR, producing one record per CDR3 protein. The data show a few hundred thousand distinct CDR3 sequences, less than 30% seen once. The TCR comes from a woman between 65 and 79 years old in good health. The chain carries TRBV7-2 and TRBJ2-4, with D tentatively TRBD2 (6 bases). The source material was blood. CDR3 sequence (DNA): TGTGCCAGCAGCTTATTATCCGCGACTAGAGAAAACATTCAGTACTTC. Translation: CASSLLSATRENIQYF. Complete variable domain (other parts from reference TRBV7-2 and TRBJ2-4): GAGVSQSPSNKVTEKGKDVELRCDPISGHTALYWYRQSLGQGLEFLIYFQGNSAPDKSGLPSDRFSAERTGGSVSTLTIQRTQQEDSAVYLCASSLLSATRENIQYFGAGTRLSVL.